This TCR beta chain was recorded in a study of blood T cell repertoires in COVID-19. In the case of this clone: Additional DNA sequences in this sample encode the identical CDR3.

The data were produced by immunoSEQ multiplex PCR, yet TCRdb's version contains in-frame clones alone and is incomplete. The table lists 200,000 to 300,000 clones, about 86% of them singletons. This TCR came from a man younger than 40 with active or convalescent COVID-19. Sequencing was carried out using peripheral blood.

The CDR3 nucleotides are TGTGCCTGGACAGGGGGTAACTATGGCTACACCTTC. Protein product: CAWTGGNYGYTF. The V call is TRBV30, the J call TRBJ1-2, with 7 positions matching TRBD1. CDR1 and CDR2 from the germline V gene are GTSNPN and SVGIG (reference sequence). This CDR3 has 12 residues. The V and J ends lost 4 bases and 1 base, in that order; junction bases with no gene match: 0.